Below, 10 T cell receptor beta chains from the same sample are listed, as sequenced in a study of radiotherapy plus CTLA-4 blockade in lung cancer. Only in-frame clones appear in the TCRdb table, and some are missing; sequencing was by immunoSEQ multiplex PCR. The sample yields under 65,000 clones, about 77% seen once. Sequenced here: peripheral blood, sampled from a patient treated with radiotherapy plus ipilimumab. These receptors were collected from a human donor with non-small cell lung cancer whose response to radiotherapy plus ipilimumab could not be evaluated.

This sequence joins TRBV11-2 and TRBJ2-3; 10 bases map to TRBD1. Looked up from germline, CDR1 is SGHAT and CDR2 is FQNNGV. CDR3 length: 15 amino acids. The J segment lost 5 bases and the V segment lost 5 bases, leaving 7 bases of the junction unmatched. CDR3 residues: CASSKRTGGQDTQYF. CDR3 coding DNA: TGTGCCAGCAGCAAGCGGACAGGGGGTCAAGATACGCAGTATTTT.

The chain employs TRBV7-8 and TRBJ1-2; 7 nucleotides align to TRBD1. There are 12 residues in the CDR3. Germline assignment: CDR1 SGHVS and CDR2 FQNEAQ. The V segment lost 4 bases and the J segment 5 bases; nucleotides outside the gene matches: 1. CDR3 protein: CASSYRGYGYTF. CDR3 nucleotide sequence: TGTGCCAGCAGCTACAGGGGTTATGGCTACACCTTC.

The chain combines TRBV7-9 with TRBJ2-7; D might be TRBD2 (5 bases). The CDR3 spans 13 residues. V lost 8 bases, J lost 0 bases, and 11 bases lay in between. The germline V gene has CDR1 SEHNR and CDR2 FQNEAQ (reference sequence). Here the CDR3 reads CASQVGDSYEQYF. As DNA, the CDR3 is TGTGCCAGCCAGGTCGGGGACTCCTACGAGCAGTACTTC.

The chain has TRBV5-1 and TRBJ1-1; the D is unclear. The V end was cut by 1 base, the J end by 1 base, with 8 bases between. The CDR3 consists of 14 residues. Germline V gives CDR1 SGHRS, CDR2 YFSETQ. CDR3 amino acids: CASSLSAGNTEAFF. CDR3 coding DNA: TGCGCCAGCAGCTTGTCTGCGGGGAACACTGAAGCTTTCTTT.

The chain links TRBV6-6 to TRBJ2-1, with 9 bases fitting TRBD2. The CDR3 runs to 15 residues. Germline CDR1 and CDR2: MNHNY and SVGAGI (reference sequence). J lost 4 bases, V lost 6 bases, and 7 bases had no gene match. Written as DNA, the CDR3 is TGTGCCAGCAGATCTAAGCGGGGGGCTTACAATGAGCAGTTCTTC. Protein sequence: CASRSKRGAYNEQFF.

This clone has only a few counts. V usage is TRBV7-3 and J usage is TRBJ2-7; perhaps TRBD1 as D (5 bases). V was clipped by 2 bases and J by 0 bases, with 11 bases between them. The germline gives CDR1 SGHTA, CDR2 FQGTGA. The CDR3 consists of 15 residues. The CDR3 coding sequence is TGTGCCAGCAGCTTAGGGTGGGGCAGCTCCTACGAGCAGTACTTC. Its translation: CASSLGWGSSYEQYF. The whole variable domain, filled in from reference TRBV7-3 and TRBJ2-7, reads GAGVSQTPSNKVTEKGKYVELRCDPISGHTALYWYRQSLGQGPEFLIYFQGTGAADDSGLPNDRFFAVRPEGSVSTLKIQRTERGDSAVYLCASSLGWGSSYEQYFGPGTRLTVT.

This chain uses TRBV30 with TRBJ1-2; TRBD1 might be the D (6 bases). V was pared by 3 bases and J by 8 bases, with 19 bases between. The germline V gene has CDR1 GTSNPN and CDR2 SVGIG (reference sequence). The CDR3 length is 14 residues. Here the CDR3 DNA reads TGTGCCTGGAGGCCACGAGCGACCAGGGGCGGCTACACCTTC. Encoded protein: CAWRPRATRGGYTF. Full variable domain (outside the CDR3, taken from reference TRBV30 and TRBJ1-2): SQTIHQWPATLVQPVGSPLSLECTVEGTSNPNLYWYRQAAGRGLQLLFYSVGIGQISSEVPQNLSASRPQDRQFILSSKKLLLSDSGFYLCAWRPRATRGGYTFGSGTRLTVV.

The chain uses TRBV28 and TRBJ2-1; TRBD2 agrees at 12 bases. CDR1 and CDR2 from the germline V gene are MDHEN and SYDVKM. The CDR3 length is 14 residues. The J segment lost 12 bases and the V segment lost 5 bases, leaving 8 bases of the junction unmatched. Here the CDR3 DNA reads TGTGCCAGCAGTACGACTAGCGGGGGCTCGAGGCAGTTCTTC. This translates into CASSTTSGGSRQFF.

The chain has TRBV18 and TRBJ2-1; 7 bases are a match to TRBD1. Germline trimming cut 3 bases from V and 4 bases from J; bases unmatched to any gene: 3. CDR3 length equals 14 residues. CDR1 is KGHSH and CDR2 is LQKENI in the germline V gene. The CDR3 region is CASSPSGQYNEQFF. The CDR3 coding sequence is TGTGCCAGCTCACCCTCGGGACAGTACAATGAGCAGTTCTTC. The full variable domain, in which reference TRBV18 and TRBJ2-1 provide the parts outside the CDR3, is NAGVMQNPRHLVRRRGQEARLRCSPMKGHSHVYWYRQLPEEGLKFMVYLQKENIIDESGMPKERFSAEFPKEGPSILRIQQVVRGDSAAYFCASSPSGQYNEQFFGPGTRLTVL.

The table lists this clone with a count of one. The chain is built from TRBV9 and TRBJ2-1, with D possibly TRBD2 on 5 matching bases. V was pared by 4 bases and J by 6 bases, with 8 bases between. Germline V gene data show CDR1 as SGDLS and CDR2 as YYNGEE. CDR3 size: 12 residues. The CDR3 spells CASSPEGNEQFF. In DNA form, the CDR3 reads TGTGCCAGCAGCCCCGAGGGCAATGAGCAGTTCTTC.